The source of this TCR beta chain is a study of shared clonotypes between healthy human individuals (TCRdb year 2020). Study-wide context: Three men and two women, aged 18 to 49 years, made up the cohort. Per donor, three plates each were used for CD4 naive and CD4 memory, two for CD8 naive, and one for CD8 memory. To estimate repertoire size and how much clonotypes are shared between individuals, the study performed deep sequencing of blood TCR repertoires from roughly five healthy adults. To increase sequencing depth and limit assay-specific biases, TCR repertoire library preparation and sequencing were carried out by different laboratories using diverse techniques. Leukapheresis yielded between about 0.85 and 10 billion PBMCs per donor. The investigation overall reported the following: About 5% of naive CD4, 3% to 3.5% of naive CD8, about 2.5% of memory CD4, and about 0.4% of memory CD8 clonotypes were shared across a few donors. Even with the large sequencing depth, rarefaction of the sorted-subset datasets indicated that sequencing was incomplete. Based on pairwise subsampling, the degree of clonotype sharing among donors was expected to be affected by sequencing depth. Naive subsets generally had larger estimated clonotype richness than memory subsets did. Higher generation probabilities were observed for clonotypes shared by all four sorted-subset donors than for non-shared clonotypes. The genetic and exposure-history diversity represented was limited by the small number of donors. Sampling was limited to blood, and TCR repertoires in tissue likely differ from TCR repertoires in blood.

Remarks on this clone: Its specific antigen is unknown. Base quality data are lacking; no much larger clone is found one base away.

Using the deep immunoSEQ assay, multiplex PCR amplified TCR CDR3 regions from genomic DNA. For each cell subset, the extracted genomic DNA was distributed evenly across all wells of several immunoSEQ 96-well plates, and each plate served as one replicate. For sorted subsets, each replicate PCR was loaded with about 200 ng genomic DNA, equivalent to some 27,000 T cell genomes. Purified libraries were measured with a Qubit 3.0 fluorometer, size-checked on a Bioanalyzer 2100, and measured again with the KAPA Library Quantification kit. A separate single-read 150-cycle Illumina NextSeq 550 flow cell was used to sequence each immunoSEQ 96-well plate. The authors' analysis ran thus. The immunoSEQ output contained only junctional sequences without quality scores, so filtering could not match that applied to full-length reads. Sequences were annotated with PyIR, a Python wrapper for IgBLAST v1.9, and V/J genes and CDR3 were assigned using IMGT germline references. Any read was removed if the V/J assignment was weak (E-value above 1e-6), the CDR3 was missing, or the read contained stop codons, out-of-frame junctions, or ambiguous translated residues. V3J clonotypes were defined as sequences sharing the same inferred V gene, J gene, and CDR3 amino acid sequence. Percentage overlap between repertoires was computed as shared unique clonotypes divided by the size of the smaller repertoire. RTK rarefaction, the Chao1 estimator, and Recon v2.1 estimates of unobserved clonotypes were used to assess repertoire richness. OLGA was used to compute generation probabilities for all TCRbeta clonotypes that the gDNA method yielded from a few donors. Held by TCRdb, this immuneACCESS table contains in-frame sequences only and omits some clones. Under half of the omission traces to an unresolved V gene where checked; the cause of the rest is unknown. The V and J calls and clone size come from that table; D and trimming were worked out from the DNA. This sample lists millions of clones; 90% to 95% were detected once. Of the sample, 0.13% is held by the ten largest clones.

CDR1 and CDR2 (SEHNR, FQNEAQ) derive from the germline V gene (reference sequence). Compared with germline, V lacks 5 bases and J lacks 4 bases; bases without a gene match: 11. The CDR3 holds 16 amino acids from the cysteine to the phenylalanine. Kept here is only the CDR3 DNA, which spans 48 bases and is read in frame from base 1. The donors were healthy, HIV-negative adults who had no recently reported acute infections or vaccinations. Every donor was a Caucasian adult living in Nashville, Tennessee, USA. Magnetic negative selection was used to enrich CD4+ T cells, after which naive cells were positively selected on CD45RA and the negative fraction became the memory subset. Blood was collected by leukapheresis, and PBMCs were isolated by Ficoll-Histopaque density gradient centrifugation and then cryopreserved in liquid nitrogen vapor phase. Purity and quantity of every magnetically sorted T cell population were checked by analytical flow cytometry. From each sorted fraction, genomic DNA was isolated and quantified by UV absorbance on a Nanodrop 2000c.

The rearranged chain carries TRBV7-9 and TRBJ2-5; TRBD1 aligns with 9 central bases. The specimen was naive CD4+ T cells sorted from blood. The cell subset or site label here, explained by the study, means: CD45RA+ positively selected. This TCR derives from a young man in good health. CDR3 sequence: CASSIRGDRVAETQYF. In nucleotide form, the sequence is TGTGCCAGCAGCATAAGGGGGGACAGGGTTGCAGAGACCCAGTACTTC.